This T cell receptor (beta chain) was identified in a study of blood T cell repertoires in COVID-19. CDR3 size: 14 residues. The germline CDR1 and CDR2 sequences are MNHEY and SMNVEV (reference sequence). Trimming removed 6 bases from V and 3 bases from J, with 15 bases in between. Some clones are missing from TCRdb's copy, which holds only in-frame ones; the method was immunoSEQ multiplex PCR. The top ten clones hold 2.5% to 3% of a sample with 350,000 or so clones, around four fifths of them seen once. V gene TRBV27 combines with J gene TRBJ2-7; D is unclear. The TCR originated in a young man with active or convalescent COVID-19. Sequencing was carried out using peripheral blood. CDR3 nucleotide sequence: TGTGCCAGCAGCTCGGTAGCTTCCGACTACGAGCAGTACTTC. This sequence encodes CASSSVASDYEQYF.